A single sample is the source of the 2 T cell receptor beta chains below, sequenced in a study of blood T cell repertoires in COVID-19 (dated by TCRdb to 2018 to 2021). The protocol used for the library was the immunoSEQ multiplex PCR assay. The table comes from immuneACCESS by way of TCRdb, which keeps in-frame sequences with V and J called. Part of the clones is missing from these tables; in studies checked, under half for an unresolved V gene and the rest for unknown reasons. Counted in this sample were some 330,000 clones; about 87% of them appeared once. The top ten clones comprise roughly 1.9% of the sample. The material sequenced was PBMCs or T cells enriched from blood (not recorded which). The receptors were gathered from a man aged 35-49 years in a cohort exposed to, infected with or recovered from COVID-19 (not recorded which).

This clone was observed a handful of times. The J gene is TRBJ2-1, the V gene TRBV11-2; 8 bases map to TRBD2. V lost 6 bases and J lost 0; bases outside the gene matches: 10. CDR3 length: 17 residues. The V gene's germline CDR1 is SGHAT and CDR2 FQNNGV. CDR3 sequence: CASRGFGGGSSYNEQFF. CDR3 nucleotides: TGTGCCAGCAGGGGTTTCGGGGGGGGAAGCTCCTACAATGAGCAGTTCTTC.

This clone was seen once. The V and J genes are TRBV28 and TRBJ1-1; D is undetermined. Trimming pared 5 bases from V and 1 base from J, leaving 8 bases between. The length of the CDR3 is 13 residues. Germline V CDR1 and CDR2: MDHEN, SYDVKM. CDR3 nucleotides: TGTGCCAGCAGTCCCGTTCGGAACACTGAAGCTTTCTTT. Translation gives CASSPVRNTEAFF. Based on the CDR3 plus reference TRBV28 and TRBJ1-1, the full variable domain is DVKVTQSSRYLVKRTGEKVFLECVQDMDHENMFWYRQDPGLGLRLIYFSYDVKMKEKGDIPEGYSVSREKKERFSLILESASTNQTSMYLCASSPVRNTEAFFGQGTRLTVV.